A few counts support the clone carrying this TCR beta chain. The antigen is undetermined. This record comes from a study of response to subunit inactivated influenza vaccine. V lost 3 bases to trimming and J lost 1 base; unmatched junction nucleotides: 8. From germline, CDR1 is KGHSH and CDR2 LQKENI. The CDR3 contains 18 residues. TCRdb re-derived calls from the RT-PCR reads in MiXCR, one entry per CDR3 protein. In the table there are roughly 700,000 distinct CDR3 sequences, about a sixth of which are singletons. The study's findings and limits: With each seasonal influenza vaccination, the authors suggested, few new T cells are recruited.

The genes are TRBV18 and TRBJ2-3; 12 bases map to TRBD2. The TCR sequence derives from a man over 45 who received an inactivated influenza vaccine. The specimen comprised PBMCs from blood, sampled 11 to 12 days after vaccination. The CDR3 spells CASSPTITSGGRTDTQYF. The CDR3, as DNA: TGTGCCAGCTCACCGACAATTACTAGCGGGGGGCGCACAGATACGCAGTATTTT. Full variable domain (outside the CDR3, taken from reference TRBV18 and TRBJ2-3): NAGVMQNPRHLVRRRGQEARLRCSPMKGHSHVYWYRQLPEEGLKFMVYLQKENIIDESGMPKERFSAEFPKEGPSILRIQQVVRGDSAAYFCASSPTITSGGRTDTQYFGPGTRLTVL.